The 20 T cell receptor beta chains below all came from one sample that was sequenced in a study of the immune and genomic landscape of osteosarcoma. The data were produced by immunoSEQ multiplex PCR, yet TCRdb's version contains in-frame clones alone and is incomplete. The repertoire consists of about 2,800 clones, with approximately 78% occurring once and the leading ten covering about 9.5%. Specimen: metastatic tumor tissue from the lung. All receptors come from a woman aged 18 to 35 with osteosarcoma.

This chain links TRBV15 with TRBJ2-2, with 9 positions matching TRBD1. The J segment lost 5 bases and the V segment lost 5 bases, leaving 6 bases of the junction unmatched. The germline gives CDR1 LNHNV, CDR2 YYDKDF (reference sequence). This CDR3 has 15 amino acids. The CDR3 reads CATSRGQGETGELFF. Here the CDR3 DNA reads TGTGCCACCAGCCGGGGACAGGGAGAGACCGGGGAGCTGTTTTTT.

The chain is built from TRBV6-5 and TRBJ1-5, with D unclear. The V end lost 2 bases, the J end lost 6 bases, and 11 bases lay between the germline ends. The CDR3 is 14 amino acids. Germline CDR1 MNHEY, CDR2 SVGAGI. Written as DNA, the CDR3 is TGTGCCAGCAGTTACAGGGAGAGAGGTCAGCCCCAGCATTTT. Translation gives CASSYRERGQPQHF.

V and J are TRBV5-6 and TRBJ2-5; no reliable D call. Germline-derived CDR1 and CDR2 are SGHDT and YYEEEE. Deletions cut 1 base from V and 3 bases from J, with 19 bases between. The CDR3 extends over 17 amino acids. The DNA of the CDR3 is TGTGCCAGCAGCTTGTTTTCGCGGTCCACCTTCAAAGAGACCCAGTACTTC. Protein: CASSLFSRSTFKETQYF.

The CDR3 protein is CATTISAPPAYEQYV. The CDR3 bases are TGTGCCACCACGATATCGGCACCACCGGCCTACGAGCAGTACGTC. The V call is TRBV6-1, the J call TRBJ2-7; D is ambiguous. Per the germline V gene, CDR1 is MNHNS and CDR2 is SASEGT. The CDR3 totals 15 residues. V lost 10 bases to trimming and J lost 2 bases, with 21 bases between them.

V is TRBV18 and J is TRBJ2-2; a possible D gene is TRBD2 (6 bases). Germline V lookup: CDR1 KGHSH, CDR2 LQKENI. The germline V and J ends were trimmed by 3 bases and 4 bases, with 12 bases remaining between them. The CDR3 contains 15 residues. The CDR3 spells CASSPNVAATGELFF. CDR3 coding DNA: TGTGCCAGCTCACCGAACGTAGCGGCCACCGGGGAGCTGTTTTTT.

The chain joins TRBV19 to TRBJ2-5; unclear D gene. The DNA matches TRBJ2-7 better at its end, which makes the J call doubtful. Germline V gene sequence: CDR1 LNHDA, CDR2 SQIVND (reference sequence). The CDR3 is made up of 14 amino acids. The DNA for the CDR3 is TGTGCCAGTAAAAATTCACTGGATTCCTACGAGCAGTACTTC. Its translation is CASKNSLDSYEQYF.

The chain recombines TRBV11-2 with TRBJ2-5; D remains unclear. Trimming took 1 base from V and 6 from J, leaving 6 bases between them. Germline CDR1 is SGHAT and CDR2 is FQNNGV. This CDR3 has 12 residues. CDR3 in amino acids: CASSLVRQTQYF. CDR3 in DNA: TGTGCCAGCAGCTTAGTGCGGCAGACCCAGTACTTC.

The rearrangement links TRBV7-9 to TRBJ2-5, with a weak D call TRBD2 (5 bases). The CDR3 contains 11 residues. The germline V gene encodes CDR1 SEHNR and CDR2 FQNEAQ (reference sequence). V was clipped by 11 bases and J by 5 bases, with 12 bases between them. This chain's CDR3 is CASEGRETQYF. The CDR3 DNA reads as TGTGCCTCCGAGGGTCGGGAGACCCAGTACTTC. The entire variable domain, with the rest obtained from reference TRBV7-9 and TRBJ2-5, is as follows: DTGVSQNPRHKITKRGQNVTFRCDPISEHNRLYWYRQTLGQGPEFLTYFQNEAQLEKSRLLSDRFSAERPKGSFSTLEIQRTEQGDSAMYLCASEGRETQYFGPGTRLLVL.

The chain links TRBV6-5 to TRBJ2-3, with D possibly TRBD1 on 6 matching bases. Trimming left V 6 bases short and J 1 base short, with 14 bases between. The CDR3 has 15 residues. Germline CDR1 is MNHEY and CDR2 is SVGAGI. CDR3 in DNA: TGTGCCAGCAGCCCCCGGGCAGGGGGCACAGATACGCAGTATTTT. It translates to CASSPRAGGTDTQYF.

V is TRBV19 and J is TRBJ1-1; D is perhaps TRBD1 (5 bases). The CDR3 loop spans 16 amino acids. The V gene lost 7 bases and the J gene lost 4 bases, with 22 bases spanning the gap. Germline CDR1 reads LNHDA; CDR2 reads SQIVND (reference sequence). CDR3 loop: CASTTNPVGGGTEAFF. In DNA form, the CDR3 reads TGTGCCAGTACCACCAACCCTGTCGGGGGTGGCACTGAAGCTTTCTTT.

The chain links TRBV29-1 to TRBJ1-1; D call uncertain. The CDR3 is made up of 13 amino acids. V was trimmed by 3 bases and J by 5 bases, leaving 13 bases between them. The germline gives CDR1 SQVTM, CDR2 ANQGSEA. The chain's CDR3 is CSVDQALRTEAFF. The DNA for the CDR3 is TGCAGCGTTGATCAGGCCTTAAGGACTGAAGCTTTCTTT.

The CDR3 here is CASSVGAVSSYNEQFF. The CDR3 nucleotides read TGTGCCAGCAGCGTTGGGGCGGTTAGCTCCTACAATGAGCAGTTCTTC. J is TRBJ2-1 and V is TRBV7-8, with D perhaps matching TRBD1 (5 bases). From germline, CDR1 is SGHVS and CDR2 FQNEAQ. The germline V and J ends were trimmed by 5 bases and 0 bases, with 14 bases remaining between them. The CDR3 has 16 amino acids.

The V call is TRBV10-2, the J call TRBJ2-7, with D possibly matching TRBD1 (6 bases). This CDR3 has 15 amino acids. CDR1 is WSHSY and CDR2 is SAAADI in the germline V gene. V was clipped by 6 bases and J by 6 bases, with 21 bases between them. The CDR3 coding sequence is TGCGCCAGCAGGAACAGGGAAACATACGGATCCGAGCAGTACTTC. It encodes CASRNRETYGSEQYF.

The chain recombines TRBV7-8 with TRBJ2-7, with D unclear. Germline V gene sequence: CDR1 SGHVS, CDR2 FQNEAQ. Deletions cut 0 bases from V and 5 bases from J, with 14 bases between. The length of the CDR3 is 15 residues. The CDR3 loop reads CASSLAPQPFNEQYV. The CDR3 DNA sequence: TGTGCCAGCAGCTTAGCGCCACAGCCCTTCAACGAGCAGTACGTC.

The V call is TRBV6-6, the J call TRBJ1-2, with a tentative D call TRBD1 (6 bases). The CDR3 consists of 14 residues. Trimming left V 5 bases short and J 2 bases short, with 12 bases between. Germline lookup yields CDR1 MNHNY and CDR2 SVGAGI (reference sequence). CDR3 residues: CASSRKQGNYGYTF. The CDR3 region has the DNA TGTGCCAGCAGTAGGAAGCAGGGGAACTATGGCTACACCTTC.

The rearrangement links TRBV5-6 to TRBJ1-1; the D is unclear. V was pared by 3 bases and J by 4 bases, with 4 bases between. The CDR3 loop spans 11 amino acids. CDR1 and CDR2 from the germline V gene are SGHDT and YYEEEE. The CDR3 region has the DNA TGTGCCAGCAGCTACAGCACTGAAGCTTTCTTT. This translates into CASSYSTEAFF. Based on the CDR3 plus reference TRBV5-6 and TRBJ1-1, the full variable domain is DAGVTQSPTHLIKTRGQQVTLRCSPKSGHDTVSWYQQALGQGPQFIFQYYEEEERQRGNFPDRFSGHQFPNYSSELNVNALLLGDSALYLCASSYSTEAFFGQGTRLTVV.

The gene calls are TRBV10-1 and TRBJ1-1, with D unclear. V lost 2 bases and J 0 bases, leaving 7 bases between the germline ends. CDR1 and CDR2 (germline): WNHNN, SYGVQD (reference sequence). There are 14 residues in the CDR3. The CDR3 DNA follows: TGCGCCAGCAGTGAGGGCAGCATGAACACTGAAGCTTTCTTT. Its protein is CASSEGSMNTEAFF.

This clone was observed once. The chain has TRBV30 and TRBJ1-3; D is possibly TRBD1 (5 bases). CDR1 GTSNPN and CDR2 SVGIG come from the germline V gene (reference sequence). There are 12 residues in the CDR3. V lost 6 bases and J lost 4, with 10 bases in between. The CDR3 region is CACPGTGNTIYF. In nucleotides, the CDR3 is TGTGCCTGTCCAGGGACCGGAAACACCATATATTTT.

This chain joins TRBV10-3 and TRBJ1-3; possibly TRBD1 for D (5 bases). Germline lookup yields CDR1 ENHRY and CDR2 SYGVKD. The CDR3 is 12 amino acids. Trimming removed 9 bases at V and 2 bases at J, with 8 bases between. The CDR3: CAIGTAGNTIYF. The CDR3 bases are TGTGCCATAGGGACTGCTGGAAACACCATATATTTT.

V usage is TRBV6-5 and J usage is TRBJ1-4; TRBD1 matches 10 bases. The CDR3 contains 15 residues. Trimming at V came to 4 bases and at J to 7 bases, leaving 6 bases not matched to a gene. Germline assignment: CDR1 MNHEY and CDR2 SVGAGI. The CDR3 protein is CASSSWTGGSEKLFF. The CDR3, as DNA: TGTGCCAGCAGTTCTTGGACAGGGGGGAGTGAAAAACTGTTTTTT.